This TCR beta chain stems from a study of blood T cell repertoires in COVID-19 (dated by TCRdb to the early 2020s). With regard to the full study: Samples from collaborators originated in the United States, Italy and Spain and spanned both the acute and convalescent phases of COVID-19. Where HLA class I and class II types were available, the types were taken from metadata supplied by the sample provider, not from assay-based typing. Deeply sampled blood TCRbeta repertoires from subjects exposed to, actively infected with, or recovered from COVID-19 were included in the dataset. The material from the prospective study consisted of cDNA or gDNA derived from T cells, B-cell-depleted T cells, or PBMCs. The samples were drawn from two sources: the first 160 participants of the ongoing ImmuneRACE study, and 1,254 subjects contributed by 6 global collaborators. The repertoires were released in a freely available public database meant as a resource for research on the immune response to SARS-CoV-2. The sample metadata nearly always contained a de-identified subject ID, COVID-19 status, age in years and sex. The paper as a whole reports these results and caveats: Clinical and demographic metadata were provided uncurated, with the amount varying by source and participant.

Participants in the prospective study were aged roughly 18 to 100 years, lived in some 24 United States geographic areas, and enrolled through a virtual design. In the prospective study, participants were assigned to cohorts based on the clinical history participants reported in a screening survey and a study questionnaire. A participant counted as exposed if, within 2 weeks of entering the study, that participant had been in contact with someone who had a PCR-confirmed or clinician-diagnosed COVID-19 case. In the prospective study, whole blood, serum and a nasopharyngeal or oropharyngeal swab were collected from each participant by mobile phlebotomists. Over an approximately 2-month period, participants in the prospective study had the option of providing additional blood draws and questionnaires. Before DNA extraction, prospective study blood samples were shipped either frozen or at room temperature.

Details on this clone: Its specific antigen is unknown. No much larger clone is present one base from it, and per-base qualities are unavailable.

TCRbeta CDR3 regions were amplified from genomic DNA by means of the immunoSEQ Assay, a bias-controlled multiplex PCR. In the authors' own workflow: The number of nucleated cells in each sample was estimated by amplification of reference gene primers within the assay. Sequence reads were collapsed and filtered to measure the absolute abundance of every unique TCRbeta CDR3 rearrangement. For each sample, productive Simpson clonality was calculated as the square root of Simpson's diversity index over productive rearrangements. TCRdb re-hosts the immuneACCESS table, in-frame sequences only. Its copies lack some clones; in the studies checked, an unresolved V gene accounts for under half of them, and the cause for the rest is not known. V, J and clone size were drawn from that table, and D and trimming were deduced from the DNA. Here the sample has approximately 250,000 clones; 91% occur a single time. Jointly, the top ten make up 2.5% to 3% of the sample.

Taken from cysteine to phenylalanine, the CDR3 has 17 residues. Only the CDR3 portion is preserved as DNA: 51 bases, with reading frame beginning at the first base. Via the germline V gene, CDR1 is SGHAT and CDR2 FQNNGV. V trim: 1 base; J trim: 5 bases; unmatched bases: 12. The TCR sequence derives from a man aged 40-49 years who had been exposed to COVID-19. The chain employs TRBV11-2 and TRBJ2-5, with 8 middle bases fitting TRBD1. Sequenced: PBMCs or T cells enriched from blood (not recorded which). In nucleotides, the sequence is TGTGCCAGCAGCTTAGGGTTTCGGGACAGGAGGGTTGAGACCCAGTACTTC. Its translation is CASSLGFRDRRVETQYF.